The rows below give T cell receptor beta chains drawn from one sample of a study of blood T cell repertoires in COVID-19. TCRdb keeps only in-frame clones here, not all; method: immunoSEQ multiplex PCR. The sample has around 180,000 clones; 60% to 80% are singletons. Sequenced material: peripheral blood. These receptors all come from a man aged 60 to 75 with active or convalescent COVID-19. The CDR3 runs from the conserved cysteine through the conserved F or W. A D gene is named only where the DNA matches it firmly. Expanded clones get a size class; other rows say once, few or many, or leave the size out.

abundance: .; v_gene: TRBV28; d_gene: .; j_gene: TRBJ2-7; CDR3nt: TGTGCCAGCAGTTCCCGGACCCGGGGCTACGAGCAGTACTTC; CDR3aa: CASSSRTRGYEQYF
abundance: few; v_gene: TRBV9; d_gene: .; j_gene: TRBJ1-1; CDR3nt: TGTGCCAGCAGCGTAGGGCTGCGGACAGAAGAAGCTTTCTTT; CDR3aa: CASSVGLRTEEAFF
abundance: .; v_gene: TRBV14; d_gene: .; j_gene: TRBJ1-4; CDR3nt: TGTGCCAGCAGCCAAGCAGGGCCGGAAAAACTGTTTTTT; CDR3aa: CASSQAGPEKLFF
abundance: .; v_gene: TRBV28; d_gene: .; j_gene: TRBJ1-2; CDR3nt: TGTGCCAGCAGCCTTAGGGGTTCCTTTGGCTACACCTTC; CDR3aa: CASSLRGSFGYTF
abundance: .; v_gene: TRBV5-3; d_gene: .; j_gene: TRBJ2-7; CDR3nt: TGTGCCAGAAAGGGGTCCACGGAGCAGTACTTC; CDR3aa: CARKGSTEQYF
abundance: .; v_gene: TRBV3-1/TRBV3-2; d_gene: TRBD1; j_gene: TRBJ2-5; CDR3nt: TGTGCCAGCAGCCAAGACCCGACTTCCGGGACAGGGGGCAGGAAAACCCAGTACTTC; CDR3aa: CASSQDPTSGTGGRKTQYF
abundance: .; v_gene: TRBV29-1; d_gene: .; j_gene: TRBJ2-1; CDR3nt: TGCAGCGTTGCTAGCGTACACAATGAGCAGTTCTTC; CDR3aa: CSVASVHNEQFF
abundance: .; v_gene: TRBV3-1/TRBV3-2; d_gene: .; j_gene: TRBJ1-1; CDR3nt: TGTGCCAGCAGCCAAGAGGGGCGACGAGCTTTCTTT; CDR3aa: CASSQEGRRAFF
abundance: few; v_gene: TRBV19; d_gene: .; j_gene: TRBJ1-1; CDR3nt: TGTGCCAGTAGTGCTCAGGGGAACACTGAAGCTTTCTTT; CDR3aa: CASSAQGNTEAFF
abundance: .; v_gene: TRBV6-2/TRBV6-3; d_gene: .; j_gene: TRBJ1-2; CDR3nt: TGTGCCAGCAGCCCATTGTGGGAGCCTGCCGGTAACTATGGCTACACCTTC; CDR3aa: CASSPLWEPAGNYGYTF
abundance: .; v_gene: TRBV21-1; d_gene: .; j_gene: TRBJ2-3; CDR3nt: TGTGCCAGCAGGTCCAGGTTCACAGATACGCAGTATTTT; CDR3aa: CASRSRFTDTQYF
abundance: .; v_gene: TRBV5-1; d_gene: .; j_gene: TRBJ1-3; CDR3nt: TGCGCCAGCAGCTTCGGAGGGGCGTCTGGAAACACCATATATTTT; CDR3aa: CASSFGGASGNTIYF
abundance: .; v_gene: TRBV19; d_gene: TRBD1; j_gene: TRBJ2-5; CDR3nt: TGTGCCAGTAGTAGGGACAGGGCCGAGGAGACCCAGTACTTC; CDR3aa: CASSRDRAEETQYF
abundance: .; v_gene: TRBV15; d_gene: .; j_gene: TRBJ2-1; CDR3nt: TGTGCCACCCAGACAGACCCGGTTTACAATGAGCAGTTCTTC; CDR3aa: CATQTDPVYNEQFF
abundance: .; v_gene: TRBV7-9; d_gene: TRBD1; j_gene: TRBJ1-1; CDR3nt: TGTGCCAGCAGCTTCGGCAGGGGGCTAACTTTCTTT; CDR3aa: CASSFGRGLTFF
abundance: .; v_gene: TRBV6-5; d_gene: .; j_gene: TRBJ2-7; CDR3nt: TGTGCCAGCAGAGGACACCGGACCTCCTACGAGCAGTACTTC; CDR3aa: CASRGHRTSYEQYF
abundance: few; v_gene: TRBV7-2; d_gene: .; j_gene: TRBJ2-5; CDR3nt: TGTGCCAGCAGCCCGAGGTCGGTAGCGGCCCAAGAGACCCAGTACTTC; CDR3aa: CASSPRSVAAQETQYF